A single sample gave rise to the 26 T cell receptor beta chains below, sequenced in a study of OX40 agonist ivuxolimab in advanced cancers. The table came from immunoSEQ multiplex PCR; TCRdb's copy has only in-frame clones and leaves some out. The sample lists over 35,000 clones; roughly 85% were seen once. Here the sequenced sample was CD4+ or CD8+ T cells sorted from blood, taken in a trial of the OX40 agonist ivuxolimab. The receptors originated from an adult with an advanced solid tumor such as melanoma, head and neck, liver or kidney cancer.

The chain uses TRBV4-3 and TRBJ1-5; D not certain. The V gene lost 0 bases and the J gene lost 0 bases, with 6 bases spanning the gap. This CDR3 region has 15 residues. CDR1 LGHNA and CDR2 YSLEER come from the germline V gene. This CDR3 reads CASSQDEGSNQPQHF. The CDR3 DNA reads as TGCGCCAGCAGCCAAGATGAGGGTAGCAATCAGCCCCAGCATTTT.

The J gene is TRBJ2-1, the V gene TRBV9, with 9 bases matching TRBD1. The V gene end was trimmed by 4 bases and the J gene end by 5 bases; junction bases not matched to a gene: 4. CDR3 length: 14 residues. The germline gives CDR1 SGDLS, CDR2 YYNGEE. The CDR3 region is CASSPWTGDNEQFF. DNA of the CDR3: TGTGCCAGCAGCCCCTGGACAGGGGACAATGAGCAGTTCTTC. The variable domain in full, completed from reference TRBV9 and TRBJ2-1, reads DSGVTQTPKHLITATGQRVTLRCSPRSGDLSVYWYQQSLDQGLQFLIQYYNGEERAKGNILERFSAQQFPDLHSELNLSSLELGDSALYFCASSPWTGDNEQFFGPGTRLTVL.

This rearrangement joins TRBV7-6 to TRBJ2-7; D could derive from TRBD1 or TRBD2 (6 bases each). The CDR3 has 13 amino acids. Germline assignment: CDR1 SGHVS and CDR2 FNYEAQ. V was shortened by 7 bases and J by 2 bases, with 12 bases between the two germline ends. In DNA, the CDR3 is TGTGCCAGCACGGGGGCCGGTACCTACGAGCAGTACTTC. It codes for CASTGAGTYEQYF.

V gene TRBV5-8 combines with J gene TRBJ2-1; D is unclear. The V gene's germline CDR1 is SGHTS and CDR2 YDEGEE. V was trimmed by 0 bases and J by 2 bases, leaving 6 bases between them. The CDR3 has 14 amino acids. CDR3 residues: CASSLEGTYNEQFF. DNA of the CDR3: TGTGCCAGCAGCTTGGAAGGGACCTACAATGAGCAGTTCTTC.

This clone was seen only once. The chain combines TRBV7-9 with TRBJ2-1; weak D call: TRBD1 (6 bases). The CDR3 totals 16 residues. V was clipped by 3 bases and J by 7 bases, with 19 bases between them. Germline V lookup: CDR1 SEHNR, CDR2 FQNEAQ (reference sequence). This CDR3 is CASSFVYTGTINEQFF. CDR3 nucleotides: TGTGCCAGCAGCTTTGTTTATACCGGGACAATAAATGAGCAGTTCTTC.

V is TRBV4-3 and J is TRBJ1-2; D is unclear. The V end lost 1 base, the J end lost 4 bases, and 7 bases lay between the germline ends. The CDR3 has 13 amino acids. Germline loops: CDR1 LGHNA, CDR2 YSLEER. The CDR3 DNA reads TGCGCCAGCAGCCAAGCAGGATTCTATGGCTACACCTTC. The encoded protein is CASSQAGFYGYTF.

The J gene is TRBJ2-7, the V gene TRBV7-3, with D uncertain. V was shortened by 1 base and J by 5 bases, with 15 bases between the two germline ends. The CDR3 length is 15 residues. Germline lookup yields CDR1 SGHTA and CDR2 FQGTGA. CDR3 bases: TGTGCCAGCAGCTTAAGTCGTGGGCAGAGGAACGAGCAGTACTTC. It codes for CASSLSRGQRNEQYF. The full variable domain, completed using reference TRBV7-3 and TRBJ2-7, is GAGVSQTPSNKVTEKGKYVELRCDPISGHTALYWYRQSLGQGPEFLIYFQGTGAADDSGLPNDRFFAVRPEGSVSTLKIQRTERGDSAVYLCASSLSRGQRNEQYFGPGTRLTVT.

Written as DNA, the CDR3 is TGTGCCAGCTCCACCGCCGCGGGGGCTGATGAAAAACTGTTTTTT. It specifies CASSTAAGADEKLFF. V is TRBV18 and J is TRBJ1-4; a weak D match, TRBD1 (6 bases). Trimming pared 6 bases from V and 6 bases from J, leaving 17 bases between. CDR1 and CDR2 (germline): KGHSH, LQKENI. The CDR3 length is 15 residues.

The chain recombines TRBV6-6 with TRBJ2-7; no firm D call. Trimming removed 0 bases at V and 2 bases at J, with 8 bases between. Per germline, CDR1 MNHNY and CDR2 SVGAGI (reference sequence). This CDR3 has 14 residues. In DNA form, the CDR3 reads TGTGCCAGCAGTTACTCGTTAGTTGCCTACGAGCAGTACTTC. Amino acid sequence: CASSYSLVAYEQYF.

The chain recombines TRBV7-9 with TRBJ1-1; D may be TRBD1 (6 bases). This CDR3 comprises 13 residues. Deletions cut 3 bases from V and 7 bases from J, with 12 bases between. From germline, CDR1 is SEHNR and CDR2 FQNEAQ (reference sequence). CDR3 DNA: TGTGCCAGCAGCTTCGGGGGGCTGGTTGAAGCTTTCTTT. This gives the protein CASSFGGLVEAFF. Full variable domain (outside the CDR3, taken from reference TRBV7-9 and TRBJ1-1): DTGVSQNPRHKITKRGQNVTFRCDPISEHNRLYWYRQTLGQGPEFLTYFQNEAQLEKSRLLSDRFSAERPKGSFSTLEIQRTEQGDSAMYLCASSFGGLVEAFFGQGTRLTVV.

This sequence joins TRBV27 and TRBJ2-7; TRBD1 matches at 7 bases. The V and J ends lost 6 bases and 2 bases, in that order; junction bases with no gene match: 7. Germline V gives CDR1 MNHEY, CDR2 SMNVEV (reference sequence). This CDR3 is 14 amino acids long. The CDR3 DNA sequence: TGTGCCAGCAGCCCCTCGGACAGGACCTACGAGCAGTACTTC. Translation gives CASSPSDRTYEQYF.

The chain employs TRBV11-2 and TRBJ1-2; 9 bases align to TRBD1. The CDR3 consists of 14 residues. Trimming removed 5 bases from V and 7 bases from J; junction bases left unmatched: 8. Germline values: CDR1 SGHAT, CDR2 FQNNGV. The CDR3 here is CASSRVGQGRGYTF. CDR3 bases: TGTGCCAGCAGCCGGGTGGGACAGGGACGTGGCTACACCTTC.

This chain links TRBV19 with TRBJ1-5; no definite D call. V dropped 6 bases and J dropped 5 bases, with 8 bases sitting between them. CDR3 length equals 12 residues. Germline loops: CDR1 LNHDA, CDR2 SQIVND (reference sequence). The CDR3 spells CASSLWDQPQHF. DNA for the CDR3: TGTGCCAGTAGCCTCTGGGATCAGCCCCAGCATTTT.

As DNA, the CDR3 is TGTGCCAGCAGCTCCCCCTATAGACGGCCCTGGTCGGACACCATATATTTT. Translating it yields CASSSPYRRPWSDTIYF. V gene TRBV7-9 combines with J gene TRBJ1-3, with D hard to call. V was trimmed by 4 bases and J by 8 bases, leaving 24 bases between them. The germline gives CDR1 SEHNR, CDR2 FQNEAQ (reference sequence). The CDR3 is made up of 17 amino acids.

This clone came up a few times. V and J are TRBV15 and TRBJ1-4; TRBD1 matches 7 bases. The ends lost 5 bases at V and 4 bases at J; junction bases unmatched: 4. CDR1 is LNHNV and CDR2 is YYDKDF in the germline V gene (reference sequence). The CDR3 totals 14 residues. The CDR3 sequence: CATSGDRNNEKLFF. CDR3 bases: TGTGCCACCAGCGGGGACAGAAATAATGAAAAACTGTTTTTT.

In the case of this clone: At one of its ends the junction is not consistent with the germline gene, which may arise from a read error. The chain uses TRBV7-3 and TRBJ2-7; either TRBD1 or TRBD2 may supply D (6 bases each). Germline CDR1 and CDR2: SGHTA and FQGTGA. The CDR3 runs 16 residues. DNA of the CDR3: TGTGCCAGCAGCTTAGCCGGGGGCGCCTTCTCCTACGGGCAGTACTTC. It codes for CASSLAGGAFSYGQYF.

V is TRBV6-5 and J is TRBJ2-2; D is unclear. V lost 2 bases, J lost 3 bases, and 7 bases lay in between. Germline values: CDR1 MNHEY, CDR2 SVGAGI. The CDR3 covers 14 residues. This CDR3 is CASSYMVDTGELFF. The CDR3 DNA is TGTGCCAGCAGTTACATGGTGGACACCGGGGAGCTGTTTTTT.

The genes are TRBV4-3 and TRBJ1-2, with D unresolved. Trimming pared 0 bases from V and 2 bases from J, leaving 7 bases between. The CDR3 runs to 14 residues. Germline assignment: CDR1 LGHNA and CDR2 YSLEER. The CDR3 region has the DNA TGCGCCAGCAGCCAAGAGACCCTAAACTATGGCTACACCTTC. It specifies CASSQETLNYGYTF.

This rearrangement joins TRBV12-5 to TRBJ1-3; D is unclear. Trimming left V 2 bases short and J 1 base short, with 0 bases between. From germline, CDR1 is LGHNT and CDR2 FRNRAP. There are 12 residues in the CDR3. The CDR3 protein is CASGLSGNTIYF. DNA for the CDR3: TGTGCTAGTGGTTTGTCTGGAAACACCATATATTTT.

This rearrangement joins TRBV5-1 to TRBJ2-7; D is undetermined. The V end was cut by 4 bases, the J end by 6 bases, with 8 bases between. CDR3 length: 11 residues. Germline values: CDR1 SGHRS, CDR2 YFSETQ. For the CDR3, the DNA is TGCGCCAGCAGCCCCGGGCGCGAGCAGTACTTC. Protein product: CASSPGREQYF.

The genes are TRBV11-2 and TRBJ2-7, with 7 bases that match TRBD1. Germline trimming cut 5 bases from V and 1 base from J; bases unmatched to any gene: 2. The V gene's germline CDR1 is SGHAT and CDR2 FQNNGV. This CDR3 is 13 amino acids long. CDR3 region: CASSPGQSYEQYF. The CDR3 nucleotides read TGTGCCAGCAGCCCGGGACAGTCCTACGAGCAGTACTTC.

The rearrangement uses TRBV7-3 and TRBJ2-3; D is ambiguous. Trimming pared 5 bases from V and 0 bases from J, leaving 9 bases between. The CDR3 has 14 residues. Germline V gives CDR1 SGHTA, CDR2 FQGTGA. The chain's CDR3 is CASSPQTSTDTQYF. The DNA of the CDR3 is TGTGCCAGCAGCCCCCAGACAAGCACAGATACGCAGTATTTT. Variable domain in full (rest from reference TRBV7-3 and TRBJ2-3): GAGVSQTPSNKVTEKGKYVELRCDPISGHTALYWYRQSLGQGPEFLIYFQGTGAADDSGLPNDRFFAVRPEGSVSTLKIQRTERGDSAVYLCASSPQTSTDTQYFGPGTRLTVL.

The V and J genes are TRBV12-5 and TRBJ1-4; perhaps TRBD1 as D (6 bases). Germline-derived CDR1 and CDR2 are LGHNT and FRNRAP. The CDR3 is 14 amino acids. V lost 6 bases and J 6 bases, leaving 14 bases between the germline ends. The CDR3 nucleotides are TGTGCTAGTGGGGACGGGACAAGTCATGAAAAACTGTTTTTT. This codes for CASGDGTSHEKLFF.

This chain links TRBV6-5 with TRBJ1-2; D unclear. The V gene's germline CDR1 is MNHEY and CDR2 SVGAGI. With 0 bases removed from V and 6 bases from J, the gap between germline ends came to 8 bases. This CDR3 region has 13 residues. Here the CDR3 reads CASSYSTLHGYTF. CDR3 DNA: TGTGCCAGCAGTTACTCGACCCTACATGGCTACACCTTC.

The CDR3 region has the DNA TGCGCCAGCAGCCAGAACCAGGGGGACCTCTCCTACGAGCAGTACTTC. This encodes CASSQNQGDLSYEQYF. The chain joins TRBV4-3 to TRBJ2-7; TRBD1 matches at 7 bases. The J segment lost 0 bases and the V segment lost 3 bases, leaving 8 bases of the junction unmatched. This CDR3 spans 16 amino acids. Germline loops: CDR1 LGHNA, CDR2 YSLEER.

In its sample, this clone was seen once. This chain connects TRBV7-9 to TRBJ1-4; D is possibly TRBD1 (6 bases). V was pared by 4 bases and J by 15 bases, with 18 bases between. In germline, CDR1 is SEHNR, CDR2 FQNEAQ (reference sequence). This CDR3 is 13 amino acids long. The CDR3 DNA reads TGTGCCAGCAGCTCCGGACTACAGGGAGAGGTGTTTTTT. Protein product: CASSSGLQGEVFF.